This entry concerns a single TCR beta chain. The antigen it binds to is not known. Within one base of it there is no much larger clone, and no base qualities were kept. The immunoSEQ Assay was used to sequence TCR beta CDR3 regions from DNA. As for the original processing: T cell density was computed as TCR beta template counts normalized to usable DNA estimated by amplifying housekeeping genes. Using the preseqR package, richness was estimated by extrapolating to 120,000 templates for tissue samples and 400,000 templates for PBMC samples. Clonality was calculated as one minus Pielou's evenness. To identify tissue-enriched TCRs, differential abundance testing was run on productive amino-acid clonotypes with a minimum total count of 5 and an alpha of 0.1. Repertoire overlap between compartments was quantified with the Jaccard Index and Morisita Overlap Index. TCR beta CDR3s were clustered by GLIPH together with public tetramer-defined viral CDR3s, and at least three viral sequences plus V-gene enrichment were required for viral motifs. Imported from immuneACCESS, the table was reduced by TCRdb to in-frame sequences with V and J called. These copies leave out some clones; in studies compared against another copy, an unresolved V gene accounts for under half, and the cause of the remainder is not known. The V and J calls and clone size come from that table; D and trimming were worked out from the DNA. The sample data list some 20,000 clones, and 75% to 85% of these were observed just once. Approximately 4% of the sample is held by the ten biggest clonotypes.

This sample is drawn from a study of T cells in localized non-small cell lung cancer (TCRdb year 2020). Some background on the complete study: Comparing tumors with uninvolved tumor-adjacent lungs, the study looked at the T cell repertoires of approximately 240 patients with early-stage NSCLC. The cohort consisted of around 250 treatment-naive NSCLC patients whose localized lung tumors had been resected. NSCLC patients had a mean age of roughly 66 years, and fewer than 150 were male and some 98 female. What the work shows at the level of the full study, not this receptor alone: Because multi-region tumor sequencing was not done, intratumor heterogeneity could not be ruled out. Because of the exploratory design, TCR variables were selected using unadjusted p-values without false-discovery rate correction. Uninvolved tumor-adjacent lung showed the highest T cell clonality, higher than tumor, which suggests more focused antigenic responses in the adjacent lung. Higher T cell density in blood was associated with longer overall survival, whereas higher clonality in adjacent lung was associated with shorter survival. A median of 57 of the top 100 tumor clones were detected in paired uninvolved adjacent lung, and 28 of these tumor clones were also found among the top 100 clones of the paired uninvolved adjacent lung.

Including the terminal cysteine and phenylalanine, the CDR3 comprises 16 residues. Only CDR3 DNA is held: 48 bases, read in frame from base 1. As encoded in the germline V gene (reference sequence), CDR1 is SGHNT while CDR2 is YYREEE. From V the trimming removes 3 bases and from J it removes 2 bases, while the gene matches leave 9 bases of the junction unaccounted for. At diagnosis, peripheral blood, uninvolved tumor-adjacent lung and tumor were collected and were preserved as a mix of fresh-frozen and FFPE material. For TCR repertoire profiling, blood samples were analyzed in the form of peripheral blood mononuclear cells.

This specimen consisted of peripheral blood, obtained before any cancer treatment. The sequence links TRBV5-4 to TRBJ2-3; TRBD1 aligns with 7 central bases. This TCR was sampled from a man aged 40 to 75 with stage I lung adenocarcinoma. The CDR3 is CASSSGQDRLTDTQYF. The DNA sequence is TGTGCCAGCAGCTCAGGACAGGACCGACTCACAGATACGCAGTATTTT.